The 23 T cell receptor beta chains given below trace back to one sample, sequenced in a study of cytomegalovirus exposure and HLA in healthy donors. The primer mix had 60 Vbeta and 13 Jbeta primers. Sequencing used immunoSEQ multiplex PCR; TCRdb keeps in-frame clones, though not all of them. The record lists over 100,000 clones, of which the ten most abundant hold about 1.5%. What was sequenced was PBMCs. The receptor source for this set is a woman aged 40 to 50 in good health and CMV-seropositive.

The genes are TRBV11-3 and TRBJ2-5, with 10 bases fitting TRBD1. The length of the CDR3 is 15 residues. CDR1 and CDR2 from the germline V gene are SGHNT and YENEEA. Trimming took 3 bases from V and 5 from J; bases not matched to a gene: 6. This CDR3 is CASSLGQGIEETQYF. CDR3 bases: TGTGCCAGCAGCTTGGGACAGGGGATAGAGGAGACCCAGTACTTC. The variable domain in full, completed from reference TRBV11-3 and TRBJ2-5, reads EAGVVQSPRYKIIEKKQPVAFWCNPISGHNTLYWYLQNLGQGPELLIRYENEEAVDDSQLPKDRFSAERLKGVDSTLKIQPAELGDSAVYLCASSLGQGIEETQYFGPGTRLLVL.

V usage is TRBV19 and J usage is TRBJ2-7, with D tentatively TRBD1 (6 bases). This CDR3 contains 13 residues. The V and J ends lost 1 base and 2 bases respectively, with 6 bases between them. Germline V gene sequence: CDR1 LNHDA, CDR2 SQIVND (reference sequence). The CDR3 bases are TGTGCCAGTAGTATAGGGACAGCCTACGAGCAGTACTTC. Its translation is CASSIGTAYEQYF.

This sequence joins TRBV5-1 and TRBJ2-1; 9 bases map to TRBD2. The germline V gene has CDR1 SGHRS and CDR2 YFSETQ. The CDR3 runs to 15 residues. Trimming removed 4 bases from V and 6 bases from J; junction bases left unmatched: 8. Written as DNA, the CDR3 is TGCGCCAGCAGCGAGCCTAGCGGGACCCGCAATGAGCAGTTCTTC. Translating it yields CASSEPSGTRNEQFF.

The chain combines TRBV28 with TRBJ1-2; a possible D gene is TRBD1 (6 bases). The CDR3 runs 13 residues. Germline V gene data show CDR1 as MDHEN and CDR2 as SYDVKM. With 4 bases removed from V and 6 bases from J, the gap between germline ends came to 12 bases. CDR3 DNA: TGTGCCAGCAGTTCACAGGGAATTAATGGCTACACCTTC. Translated: CASSSQGINGYTF.

V is TRBV7-6 and J is TRBJ2-4; 11 nucleotides align to TRBD2. This CDR3 has 17 amino acids. CDR1 SGHVS and CDR2 FNYEAQ come from the germline V gene. V lost 5 bases to trimming and J lost 8 bases; unmatched junction nucleotides: 14. This CDR3 reads CASSPTYGGSGRDIQYF. The DNA of the CDR3 is TGTGCCAGCAGCCCCACCTATGGGGGTAGCGGGAGGGACATTCAGTACTTC. The full variable domain, its missing parts supplied by reference TRBV7-6 and TRBJ2-4, is GAGVSQSPRYKVTKRGQDVALRCDPISGHVSLYWYRQALGQGPEFLTYFNYEAQQDKSGLPNDRFSAERPEGSISTLTIQRTEQRDSAMYRCASSPTYGGSGRDIQYFGAGTRLSVL.

The chain carries TRBV5-1 and TRBJ1-6; 9 bases map to TRBD1. The trim removed 6 bases at V and 5 bases at J, leaving 6 bases unmatched. Germline CDR1 is SGHRS and CDR2 is YFSETQ. The CDR3 sequence is 15 residues long. The CDR3 DNA follows: TGCGCCAGCAAACCAGGACAGGGGAATAATTCACCCCTCCACTTT. Its protein product is CASKPGQGNNSPLHF.

The chain joins TRBV5-8 to TRBJ2-7; 8 bases line up with TRBD1. The germline gives CDR1 SGHTS, CDR2 YDEGEE. V lost 3 bases to trimming and J lost 2 bases; unmatched junction nucleotides: 4. The CDR3 spans 14 residues. The CDR3 is CASSSGTGTYEQYF. CDR3 DNA: TGTGCCAGCAGCTCCGGGACAGGCACCTACGAGCAGTACTTC. The full variable domain, completed using reference TRBV5-8 and TRBJ2-7, is EAGVTQSPTHLIKTRGQQATLRCSPISGHTSVYWYQQALGLGLQFLLWYDEGEERNRGNFPPRFSGRQFPNYSSELNVNALELEDSALYLCASSSGTGTYEQYFGPGTRLTVT.

The rearrangement uses TRBV5-5 and TRBJ2-1, with D perhaps matching TRBD1 (6 bases). V dropped 0 bases and J dropped 8 bases, with 12 bases sitting between them. CDR1 and CDR2 (germline): SGHKS, YYEKEE (reference sequence). The CDR3 sequence is 14 residues long. In nucleotides, the CDR3 is TGTGCCAGCAGCTTGGAGGGGGTGTCAGATGAGCAGTTCTTC. Translating it yields CASSLEGVSDEQFF.

The rearrangement uses TRBV19 and TRBJ1-3; D not resolved. Germline values: CDR1 LNHDA, CDR2 SQIVND (reference sequence). V dropped 5 bases and J dropped 8 bases, with 13 bases sitting between them. CDR3 length: 13 amino acids. Here the CDR3 reads CASSRNPRDTIYF. The CDR3, as DNA: TGTGCCAGTAGTCGTAACCCTCGAGACACCATATATTTT.

The chain joins TRBV9 to TRBJ2-5; 10 bases are shared with TRBD1. The trim removed 3 bases at V and 5 bases at J, leaving 10 bases unmatched. Germline V CDR1 and CDR2: SGDLS, YYNGEE. CDR3 size: 16 residues. This CDR3 is CASSAQEGQGMETQYF. The CDR3 coding sequence is TGTGCCAGCAGCGCTCAGGAGGGACAGGGGATGGAGACCCAGTACTTC.

The chain links TRBV28 to TRBJ1-2; possibly TRBD1 for D (6 bases). This CDR3 comprises 17 residues. Germline loops: CDR1 MDHEN, CDR2 SYDVKM. V lost 5 bases to trimming and J lost 4 bases, with 23 bases between them. Here the CDR3 DNA reads TGTGCCAGCAGTCCCGAACGGGGAGGGGGTCTCCTCTATGGCTACACCTTC. This gives the protein CASSPERGGGLLYGYTF.

V usage is TRBV15 and J usage is TRBJ1-4; possibly TRBD1 for D (5 bases). Germline assignment: CDR1 LNHNV and CDR2 YYDKDF (reference sequence). V lost 6 bases, J lost 7 bases, and 12 bases lay in between. There are 13 residues in the CDR3. Here the CDR3 reads CATRDTLGEKLFF. CDR3 DNA: TGTGCCACCAGGGACACATTAGGTGAAAAACTGTTTTTT.

The rearrangement links TRBV7-2 to TRBJ2-1; 8 positions agree with TRBD2. Germline loops: CDR1 SGHTA, CDR2 FQGNSA. This CDR3 region has 15 residues. After removal of 2 bases from V and 6 bases from J, the junction contained 6 bases not matched to a gene. Here the CDR3 DNA reads TGTGCCAGCAGCTTAAGGGCGGGAGGAGGCAATGAGCAGTTCTTC. Its translation is CASSLRAGGGNEQFF.

The chain couples TRBV6-1 to TRBJ2-5, with 7 positions matching TRBD1. The DNA matches TRBJ2-7 better at its end, which makes the J call doubtful. This CDR3 is 13 amino acids long. Germline V gives CDR1 MNHNS, CDR2 SASEGT. The CDR3 reads CASRDSGSYEQYF. The DNA of the CDR3 is TGTGCCAGTCGGGACAGCGGTTCCTACGAGCAGTACTTC.

The chain is built from TRBV27 and TRBJ2-7; D is unresolved. The germline gives CDR1 MNHEY, CDR2 SMNVEV (reference sequence). The CDR3 extends over 14 amino acids. Trimming removed 0 bases at V and 3 bases at J, with 9 bases between. The CDR3 reads CASSLSPIYYEQYF. The CDR3 nucleotides read TGTGCCAGCAGTTTATCTCCTATCTACTACGAGCAGTACTTC.

This chain joins TRBV19 and TRBJ1-4, with 8 nucleotides matching TRBD1. The V gene's germline CDR1 is LNHDA and CDR2 SQIVND (reference sequence). CDR3 length: 14 amino acids. V gave up 3 bases and J gave up 8 bases; unmatched junction bases: 5. CDR3 loop: CASSMQGAKEKLFF. The CDR3 DNA reads TGTGCCAGTAGTATGCAGGGGGCGAAGGAAAAACTGTTTTTT.

This sequence joins TRBV4-3 and TRBJ2-7; a possible D gene is TRBD1 (6 bases). V gave up 2 bases and J gave up 5 bases, with 10 bases separating them. This CDR3 is built from 13 residues. CDR1 is LGHNA and CDR2 is YSLEER in the germline V gene. CDR3 in DNA: TGCGCCAGCAGCCAATCAGGACAGAACGAGCAGTACTTC. Translated: CASSQSGQNEQYF.

The chain uses TRBV6-4 and TRBJ2-1; tentative D call: TRBD2 (5 bases). The CDR3 totals 14 residues. Trimming stripped 7 bases from V and 0 bases from J, with 10 bases between. Germline CDR1 is MRHNA and CDR2 is SNTAGT. The CDR3, as DNA: TGTGCCAGCAAACTAGGGAACTCCTACAATGAGCAGTTCTTC. Translating it yields CASKLGNSYNEQFF.

CDR3 amino acids: CASRWTEGNTEAFF. In nucleotides, the CDR3 is TGTGCCAGCAGGTGGACAGAGGGGAACACTGAAGCTTTCTTT. The chain has TRBV28 and TRBJ1-1; maybe TRBD1 (6 bases). V lost 6 bases and J lost 1, with 12 bases in between. Looked up from germline, CDR1 is MDHEN and CDR2 is SYDVKM. The CDR3 covers 14 residues.

V is TRBV6-4 and J is TRBJ1-1; possibly TRBD1 for D (6 bases). Deletions cut 0 bases from V and 3 bases from J, with 14 bases between. CDR3 length: 16 residues. Germline CDR1 and CDR2: MRHNA and SNTAGT. DNA of the CDR3: TGTGCCAGCAGTGACTCGATGGGGGCGCAGGACACTGAAGCTTTCTTT. This encodes CASSDSMGAQDTEAFF.

V and J are TRBV5-1 and TRBJ2-6; D possibly corresponds to TRBD2 (6 bases). The length of the CDR3 is 16 residues. V dropped 4 bases and J dropped 2 bases, with 13 bases sitting between them. Germline CDR1 is SGHRS and CDR2 is YFSETQ. DNA of the CDR3: TGCGCCAGCAGCCGCCAGGCGGGGACTGGGGCCAACGTCCTGACTTTC. It is translated as CASSRQAGTGANVLTF.

The chain recombines TRBV13 with TRBJ2-1; D not resolved. The V gene lost 3 bases and the J gene lost 2 bases, with 5 bases spanning the gap. The CDR3 sequence is 13 residues long. Germline V gene lookup returns CDR1 PRHDT and CDR2 FYEKMQ (reference sequence). The DNA for the CDR3 is TGTGCCAGCAGCTTTGCTACCTACAATGAGCAGTTCTTC. Its protein is CASSFATYNEQFF.

The J gene is TRBJ1-2, the V gene TRBV29-1; D gene unclear. V dropped 3 bases and J dropped 0 bases, with 5 bases sitting between them. The CDR3 extends over 12 amino acids. Germline V gene sequence: CDR1 SQVTM, CDR2 ANQGSEA. The CDR3 region has the DNA TGCAGCGTTGAGGCATCTAACTATGGCTACACCTTC. Its translation: CSVEASNYGYTF.